The 13 T cell receptor beta chains reported below all come from one sample, sequenced in a study of T-cell reconstitution after alpha-beta-depleted transplantation in children. TCRbeta library construction was performed incorporating unique molecular identifiers. TCRdb redid the calling of the PCR reads with MiXCR, one entry per CDR3 protein. Of hundreds of thousands of distinct CDR3 sequences in the sample, over 10% were seen once. The sequencing used PBMCs, mostly from graft donor cells, collected 360 days after TCRalphabeta/CD19-depleted stem cell transplant. The receptor set was obtained from a male patient younger than 18 who had a stem cell transplant for acute myeloid leukemia, so the T cells may come from the graft donor.

With regard to this clonotype: This likely comes from a read error, as the CDR3 has no conserved phenylalanine or tryptophan at its end. This chain links TRBV28 with TRBJ1-3; D not certain. CDR3 length: 11 residues. Looked up from germline, CDR1 is MDHEN and CDR2 is SYDVKM. The ends were cut back, 4 bases at V and 4 bases at J, with 2 bases in the middle. The chain's CDR3 is CASSSGNTIYC. The CDR3 coding sequence is TGTGCCAGCAGTTCAGGAAACACCATATATTGT.

The chain carries TRBV19 and TRBJ2-5; 9 bases align to TRBD2. V dropped 6 bases and J dropped 4; count of bases not matched to a gene: 9. Per germline, CDR1 LNHDA and CDR2 SQIVND (reference sequence). This CDR3 region has 15 residues. DNA of the CDR3: TGTGCCAGTAGACCAGTAGCGGGAGCGGGAGAGACCCAGTACTTC. Its protein is CASRPVAGAGETQYF.

As regards this clonotype: Compared with germline, one end of the junction differs, possibly owing to a read error. This chain connects TRBV29-1 to TRBJ1-4; D unresolved. The CDR3 contains 12 residues. Germline lookup yields CDR1 SQVTM and CDR2 ANQGSEA. DNA for the CDR3: TGCAGCGTTAGGGTAACTAATGAAAAAGTGTTTTTT. Translation gives CSVRVTNEKVFF.

This clonotype was seen many times. The rearrangement links TRBV20-1 to TRBJ2-7; 7 bases align to TRBD1. Germline V gives CDR1 DFQATT, CDR2 SNEGSKA (reference sequence). Trimming at V came to 6 bases and at J to 5 bases, leaving 13 bases not matched to a gene. The CDR3 length is 14 residues. The CDR3 region is CSAQSGQGDHEQYF. The DNA for the CDR3 is TGCAGTGCACAGTCGGGCCAGGGGGACCACGAGCAGTACTTC.

This clonotype was seen a handful of times. The chain is built from TRBV5-5 and TRBJ2-7; the match to TRBD2 covers 10 bases. The CDR3 sequence is 15 residues long. CDR1 is SGHKS, CDR2 YYEKEE, per germline (reference sequence). The junction had 7 bases not matched to a gene; V was cut back by 4 bases and J by 3 bases. The CDR3 here is CASSILAGLLYEQYF. CDR3 bases: TGTGCCAGCAGCATACTAGCGGGGCTACTCTACGAGCAGTACTTC.

There are many counts of this clonotype. The chain combines TRBV28 with TRBJ2-4, with TRBD1 matching 9 bases. CDR1 and CDR2 from the germline V gene are MDHEN and SYDVKM. This CDR3 spans 14 amino acids. The J segment lost 6 bases and the V segment lost 7 bases, leaving 7 bases of the junction unmatched. The CDR3 DNA reads TGTGCCAGCACCCTGGACAGGGGTGGAAACATTCAGTACTTC. The encoded protein is CASTLDRGGNIQYF.

As to this clonotype: A read error may account for a junction end that differs from germline. The chain carries TRBV9 and TRBJ2-1; 8 nucleotides agree with TRBD2. Germline CDR1 reads SGDLS; CDR2 reads YYNGEE. The CDR3 runs to 17 residues. CDR3 bases: TGTGCCATCAGCGTAGACGGGGGGGAAGGGATTTGGAATGAGCAGTTCTTC. Residues: CAISVDGGEGIWNEQFF.

The V gene is TRBV6-2 or TRBV6-3, the J gene TRBJ2-1; 8 nucleotides align to TRBD2. This CDR3 has 19 residues. With 8 bases clipped from V and 5 bases from J, the junction kept 23 bases outside the gene matches. Looked up from germline, CDR1 is MNHEY and CDR2 is SVGEGT. The chain's CDR3 is CASRGGASGGPPGHNEQFF. Written as DNA, the CDR3 is TGTGCCAGCCGGGGGGGGGCTAGCGGTGGACCTCCTGGACACAATGAGCAGTTCTTC.

This clonotype was counted a few times. V gene TRBV10-3 combines with J gene TRBJ2-1, with D perhaps assigned TRBD1 or TRBD2 (5 bases each). The length of the CDR3 is 14 residues. The germline V and J ends were trimmed by 6 bases and 4 bases, with 13 bases remaining between them. Germline CDR1 is ENHRY and CDR2 is SYGVKD. The CDR3 DNA is TGTGCCATCAGCGCCGGGACCCTATACAATGAGCAGTTCTTC. Amino acid sequence: CAISAGTLYNEQFF.

The chain links TRBV4-3 to TRBJ2-2, with TRBD2 identical over 8 bases. The germline CDR1 and CDR2 sequences are LGHNA and YSLEER. Germline trimming cut 8 bases from V and 4 bases from J; bases unmatched to any gene: 6. The CDR3 length is 14 residues. The DNA of the CDR3 is TGCGCCAGCGCGGGGGGCCTGGGCACCGGGGAGCTGTTTTTT. Translating gives CASAGGLGTGELFF.

This clonotype was counted at least ten times. This rearrangement joins TRBV12-3 or TRBV12-4 to TRBJ2-6; D is possibly TRBD1 (5 bases). The V gene lost 5 bases and the J gene lost 0 bases, with 8 bases spanning the gap. The CDR3 has 15 residues. The CDR3 coding sequence is TGTGCCAGCAGTGCGACAGACTCTGGGGCCAACGTCCTGACTTTC. As protein: CASSATDSGANVLTF.

The chain combines TRBV12-3 or TRBV12-4 with TRBJ2-2; weak D call: TRBD2 (5 bases). The V and J ends lost 8 bases and 4 bases respectively, with 14 bases between them. The CDR3 is 14 amino acids. CDR3 in DNA: TGTGCCAGCCGAGAAAGCGGAATCACCGGGGAGCTGTTTTTT. Translating it yields CASRESGITGELFF.

The chain joins TRBV20-1 to TRBJ2-5; D unclear. Germline V gene lookup returns CDR1 DFQATT and CDR2 SNEGSKA (reference sequence). The germline V and J ends were trimmed by 6 bases and 5 bases, with 16 bases remaining between them. The CDR3 contains 13 residues. The CDR3 DNA reads as TGCAGTGCACCCCGGCCGGAACGGGAGACCCAGTACTTC. As protein: CSAPRPERETQYF.